The 15 T cell receptor beta chains presented below share a single source sample, sequenced in a study of T cells after yellow fever vaccination. TCRdb recomputed calls from the 5' RACE reads with MiXCR, one row per CDR3 protein. The data show 150,000 to 200,000 distinct CDR3 sequences, with approximately 11% seen just once and about 38% held by the top ten. Sequences were derived from CD8+ T cells sorted from PBMCs, sampled 15 days after the yellow fever booster vaccination. The receptor source for this set is a man aged 18 to 29 who received the YFV17D yellow fever vaccine.

The chain combines TRBV7-9 with TRBJ2-5, with D perhaps being TRBD1 or TRBD2 (5 bases each). V was pared by 1 base and J by 5 bases, with 8 bases between. Germline V gives CDR1 SEHNR, CDR2 FQNEAQ (reference sequence). The CDR3 extends over 13 amino acids. The CDR3 bases are TGTGCCAGCAGCTTAGTTGGGACGGAGACCCAGTACTTC. Translation gives CASSLVGTETQYF.

The J gene is TRBJ2-2, the V gene TRBV7-9; maybe TRBD1 (6 bases). The CDR3 covers 16 residues. With 4 bases removed from V and 2 bases from J, the gap between germline ends came to 14 bases. Germline V lookup: CDR1 SEHNR, CDR2 FQNEAQ (reference sequence). CDR3 sequence reads: CASSSRGLVNTGELFF. In DNA, the CDR3 is TGTGCCAGCAGCTCCAGGGGCCTAGTAAACACCGGGGAGCTGTTTTTT.

This clonotype was seen a handful of times. J is TRBJ1-5 and V is TRBV28, with D uncertain. Trimming left V 5 bases short and J 7 bases short, with 15 bases between. The CDR3 totals 14 residues. Germline loops: CDR1 MDHEN, CDR2 SYDVKM. The CDR3 nucleotides are TGTGCCAGCAGTGCGTGGGGAGGTGGCCAGCCCCAGCATTTT. It translates to CASSAWGGGQPQHF.

V usage is TRBV21-1 and J usage is TRBJ1-2; the table's D call, TRBD1, has no DNA check behind it. TRBV21-1 is shown as a pseudogene. The CDR3 contains 13 residues. CDR3 loop: CASSRMSGNGYTF. CDR3 DNA: TGTGCCAGCAGCAGAATGTCAGGGAATGGCTACACCTTC.

This clonotype was found many times. V and J are TRBV11-2 and TRBJ2-5; 10 nucleotides match TRBD1. The trim removed 4 bases at V and 7 bases at J, leaving 3 bases unmatched. The germline CDR1 and CDR2 sequences are SGHAT and FQNNGV. The CDR3 is 13 amino acids. The DNA of the CDR3 is TGTGCCAGCAGCTCCGGACAGGGGGGGACCCAGTACTTC. Protein product: CASSSGQGGTQYF.

There are a few counts of this clonotype. The chain's CDR3 is CASSFLAGDEQFF. CDR3 coding DNA: TGTGCCAGCAGTTTCCTAGCGGGGGATGAGCAGTTCTTC. This sequence joins TRBV6-5 and TRBJ2-1; TRBD2 matches at 10 bases. Germline values: CDR1 MNHEY, CDR2 SVGAGI. V was clipped by 4 bases and J by 8 bases; unmatched bases: 2. The CDR3 length is 13 residues.

This clonotype was recorded at least ten times. The V gene is TRBV20-1, the J gene TRBJ2-7, with D possibly TRBD2 on 5 matching bases. The germline gives CDR1 DFQATT, CDR2 SNEGSKA (reference sequence). V lost 0 bases and J lost 2, with 8 bases in between. The CDR3 has 13 residues. The DNA for the CDR3 is TGCAGTGCTAGAGATGGACTTACCTACGAGCAGTACTTC. Translated, it gives CSARDGLTYEQYF.

This clonotype has a count of ten or more. The chain has TRBV5-5 and TRBJ2-1; the D is unclear. Looked up from germline, CDR1 is SGHKS and CDR2 is YYEKEE (reference sequence). The CDR3 runs to 13 residues. V was shortened by 3 bases and J by 5 bases, with 9 bases between the two germline ends. CDR3 protein: CASSSGRDNEQFF. The CDR3 bases are TGTGCCAGCAGCTCCGGGCGCGACAATGAGCAGTTCTTC.

Comment on this clonotype: A much larger clone lies one base from this, so it may be a read error. J is TRBJ2-3 and V is TRBV4-2, with D uncertain. There are 11 residues in the CDR3. Germline loops: CDR1 LGHNA, CDR2 YNFKEQ. V lost 3 bases to trimming and J lost 4 bases, with 2 bases between them. DNA of the CDR3: TGTGCCAGCAGCCACTCAGATACGCAGTATTTT. This codes for CASSHSDTQYF.

The V gene is TRBV27, the J gene TRBJ2-7, with no clear D. V lost 2 bases, J lost 5 bases, and 7 bases lay in between. Looked up from germline, CDR1 is MNHEY and CDR2 is SMNVEV (reference sequence). CDR3 length: 12 residues. The CDR3 sequence is CASSLPGNEQYF. In DNA, the CDR3 is TGTGCCAGCAGTTTACCGGGTAACGAGCAGTACTTC.

This chain joins TRBV9 and TRBJ2-4; D could derive from TRBD1 or TRBD2 (6 bases each). V was trimmed by 7 bases and J by 0 bases, leaving 17 bases between them. The CDR3 contains 16 residues. Germline CDR1 and CDR2: SGDLS and YYNGEE. DNA of the CDR3: TGTGCCAGCTCAGGAGGGGGGCTACTAGCCAAAAACATTCAGTACTTC. Translated: CASSGGGLLAKNIQYF.

The rearrangement links TRBV11-3 to TRBJ2-3, with 9 positions matching TRBD2. CDR1 SGHNT and CDR2 YENEEA come from the germline V gene. Losses at the gene ends were 5 bases for V and 2 bases for J; bases not matched to a gene: 2. There are 14 residues in the CDR3. The chain's CDR3 is CASSAGGTTDTQYF. The CDR3 bases are TGTGCCAGCAGCGCGGGGGGGACCACAGATACGCAGTATTTT.

Only a few counts were recorded for this clonotype. This rearrangement joins TRBV19 to TRBJ2-1, with D hard to call. The germline V gene has CDR1 LNHDA and CDR2 SQIVND (reference sequence). This CDR3 has 16 amino acids. V shed 3 bases and J shed 0 bases, with 12 bases lying between them. The CDR3 DNA reads as TGTGCCAGTAGTATTTCGGAGCCTAGCTCCTACAATGAGCAGTTCTTC. It yields the protein CASSISEPSSYNEQFF.

This clonotype occurred a few times. J is TRBJ1-1 and V is TRBV29-1, with D perhaps TRBD1 (6 bases). Germline V gene sequence: CDR1 SQVTM, CDR2 ANQGSEA. V shed 2 bases and J shed 1 base, with 17 bases lying between them. The CDR3 contains 16 residues. CDR3 DNA sequence: TGCAGCGTTGAAATGGGGGCGGTGGTGGCGAACACTGAAGCTTTCTTT. It codes for CSVEMGAVVANTEAFF.

This chain links TRBV19 with TRBJ1-5; D may be TRBD1 (5 bases). In germline, CDR1 is LNHDA, CDR2 SQIVND (reference sequence). This CDR3 comprises 14 residues. V was pared by 3 bases and J by 7 bases, with 13 bases between. The CDR3 sequence is CASSMVGGRQPQHF. Written as DNA, the CDR3 is TGTGCCAGTAGTATGGTGGGGGGAAGACAGCCCCAGCATTTT.